These T cell receptor beta chains were read from a single sample in a study of cytomegalovirus exposure and HLA in healthy donors. Assay: immunoSEQ multiplex PCR; the TCRdb copy retains only in-frame clones and omits some. The table has approximately 200,000 clones, roughly 84% seen once. Sample: PBMCs. The receptors were sampled from a woman in her 30s in good health and CMV-seropositive. The CDR3 runs from the conserved cysteine through the conserved F or W. The order of the fields is V gene, CDR3 length, D gene, J gene, CDR3 protein, CDR3 DNA. The D gene is left open where the match is weak.

v_call: TRBV4-2
cdr3_length: 15
d_call: TRBD1
j_call: TRBJ1-2
cdr3_aa: CASSQDPGQGGGYTF
cdr3_nt: TGTGCCAGCAGCCAAGATCCGGGACAGGGGGGAGGCTACACCTTC

v_call: TRBV28
cdr3_length: 16
d_call: TRBD1
j_call: TRBJ1-2
cdr3_aa: CASSLSRQGMPNGYTF
cdr3_nt: TGTGCCAGCAGTCTATCCCGACAGGGTATGCCAAATGGCTACACCTTC

v_call: TRBV27
cdr3_length: 15
d_call: -
j_call: TRBJ1-4
cdr3_aa: CASSGSGPPREKLFF
cdr3_nt: TGTGCCAGCAGCGGGAGCGGGCCCCCTCGGGAAAAACTGTTTTTT

v_call: TRBV28
cdr3_length: 14
d_call: TRBD2
j_call: TRBJ2-1
cdr3_aa: CASSLSGSFNEQFF
cdr3_nt: TGTGCCAGCAGCCTTAGCGGGAGTTTCAATGAGCAGTTCTTC

v_call: TRBV6-1
cdr3_length: 15
d_call: TRBD1
j_call: TRBJ1-3
cdr3_aa: CASSEGTGPGNTIYF
cdr3_nt: TGTGCCAGCAGTGAAGGGACAGGCCCTGGAAACACCATATATTTT

v_call: TRBV27
cdr3_length: 14
d_call: -
j_call: TRBJ2-3
cdr3_aa: CASREEGFPDTQYF
cdr3_nt: TGTGCCAGCAGGGAGGAGGGGTTCCCAGATACGCAGTATTTT

v_call: TRBV29-1
cdr3_length: 17
d_call: TRBD1
j_call: TRBJ1-2
cdr3_aa: CSVEGGQGSPFNYGYTF
cdr3_nt: TGCAGCGTTGAAGGAGGACAGGGGTCACCCTTTAACTATGGCTACACCTTC

v_call: TRBV5-4
cdr3_length: 13
d_call: -
j_call: TRBJ2-1
cdr3_aa: CASSSSGQGRQFF
cdr3_nt: TGTGCCAGCAGCTCTTCCGGGCAGGGCCGGCAGTTCTTC

v_call: TRBV11-2
cdr3_length: 14
d_call: TRBD2
j_call: TRBJ2-3
cdr3_aa: CASSISGRGDTQYF
cdr3_nt: TGTGCCAGCAGCATCAGCGGGAGAGGGGATACGCAGTATTTT

v_call: TRBV6-5
cdr3_length: 13
d_call: -
j_call: TRBJ1-5
cdr3_aa: CASRGMGSQPQHF
cdr3_nt: TGTGCCAGCAGAGGAATGGGGAGTCAGCCCCAGCATTTT

v_call: TRBV18
cdr3_length: 15
d_call: -
j_call: TRBJ2-7
cdr3_aa: CASSEGTGFLGQQYF
cdr3_nt: TGTGCCAGCTCGGAAGGCACAGGGTTCCTAGGCCAGCAGTACTTC

v_call: TRBV5-1
cdr3_length: 14
d_call: -
j_call: TRBJ2-7
cdr3_aa: CASSLIGGNYEQYF
cdr3_nt: TGCGCCAGCAGCTTGATTGGCGGAAACTACGAGCAGTACTTC

v_call: TRBV29-1
cdr3_length: 17
d_call: -
j_call: TRBJ2-3
cdr3_aa: CSVEDLEVREITDTQYF
cdr3_nt: TGCAGCGTTGAAGATTTAGAGGTCCGGGAGATCACAGATACGCAGTATTTT

v_call: TRBV5-1
cdr3_length: 17
d_call: TRBD2
j_call: TRBJ2-5
cdr3_aa: CASSPEGVAGGEETQYF
cdr3_nt: TGCGCCAGCAGCCCCGAGGGCGTAGCGGGAGGGGAAGAGACCCAGTACTTC

v_call: TRBV10-1
cdr3_length: 14
d_call: -
j_call: TRBJ2-7
cdr3_aa: CAKARERSSYEQYF
cdr3_nt: TGCGCCAAAGCGAGGGAAAGGTCGTCCTACGAGCAGTACTTC

v_call: TRBV9
cdr3_length: 15
d_call: TRBD1
j_call: TRBJ2-2
cdr3_aa: CASSVGTGGTGELFF
cdr3_nt: TGTGCCAGCAGCGTCGGGACAGGAGGGACCGGGGAGCTGTTTTTT

v_call: TRBV7-9
cdr3_length: 13
d_call: -
j_call: TRBJ1-5
cdr3_aa: CASSETGNQPQHF
cdr3_nt: TGTGCCAGCAGCGAAACGGGAAATCAGCCCCAGCATTTT

v_call: TRBV9
cdr3_length: 15
d_call: TRBD1
j_call: TRBJ1-1
cdr3_aa: CASSVGGQIYTEAFF
cdr3_nt: TGTGCCAGCAGCGTTGGGGGACAGATATACACTGAAGCTTTCTTT

v_call: TRBV6-5
cdr3_length: 15
d_call: -
j_call: TRBJ1-1
cdr3_aa: CASISAWGLNTEAFF
cdr3_nt: TGTGCCAGCATTAGCGCGTGGGGTTTGAACACTGAAGCTTTCTTT